This record looks at one T cell receptor beta chain sequence and its context. Treg sorting used a CD4+CD25+CD127-/low gate. In TCRdb, the 5' RACE reads were re-called with MiXCR into one record per CDR3 protein. The sample includes roughly 42,000 distinct CDR3 sequences, less than 25% seen only once; the top ten take 4%. Per the germline V gene, CDR1 is DFQATT and CDR2 is SNEGSKA (reference sequence). V gave up 0 bases and J gave up 0 bases; unmatched junction bases: 20. This CDR3 region has 22 residues. The source is a female donor with breast cancer. Sequenced sample: Tregs sorted from blood. V and J are TRBV20-1 and TRBJ2-4; 10 nucleotides match TRBD1. The CDR3 sequence is CSARERSGSGQGGSLAKNIQYF. The CDR3 coding sequence is TGCAGTGCTAGAGAGAGGTCGGGGAGCGGACAGGGGGGGTCCCTAGCCAAAAACATTCAGTACTTC.